The 2 T cell receptor beta chains below were found in one sample sequenced in a study of blood T cell repertoires in COVID-19. TCRdb keeps only in-frame clones here, not all; method: immunoSEQ multiplex PCR. The sample shows 250,000 to 300,000 clones, around 86% of them seen only once. Material for sequencing was PBMCs or T cells enriched from blood (not recorded which). The receptor set was obtained from a man between 18 and 35 years old who had recovered from COVID-19.

V and J are TRBV28 and TRBJ2-5; D gene unclear. This CDR3 region has 13 residues. V lost 6 bases to trimming and J lost 0 bases, with 8 bases between them. Germline values: CDR1 MDHEN, CDR2 SYDVKM. The CDR3: CASRPEYQETQYF. Written as DNA, the CDR3 is TGTGCCAGCAGACCCGAGTACCAAGAGACCCAGTACTTC. Drawing the rest from reference TRBV28 and TRBJ2-5, the complete variable domain is DVKVTQSSRYLVKRTGEKVFLECVQDMDHENMFWYRQDPGLGLRLIYFSYDVKMKEKGDIPEGYSVSREKKERFSLILESASTNQTSMYLCASRPEYQETQYFGPGTRLLVL.

The gene calls are TRBV19 and TRBJ1-4; tentative D call: TRBD1 (5 bases). The CDR3 consists of 14 residues. Germline lookup yields CDR1 LNHDA and CDR2 SQIVND (reference sequence). V dropped 5 bases and J dropped 5 bases, with 12 bases sitting between them. The CDR3 nucleotides read TGTGCCAGTAGTGTGTGGCAGGGAAATGAAAAACTGTTTTTT. Translation gives CASSVWQGNEKLFF.